This is a list of T cell receptor beta chains from one sample in a study of T-cell reconstitution after alpha-beta-depleted transplantation in children. TCRdb reprocessed the PCR reads with MiXCR, giving one entry per CDR3 protein. Altogether 500,000 or so distinct CDR3 sequences are present, 32% being singletons, with the ten largest covering around 2.5%. The sample was PBMCs from the stem cell graft donor, taken from the stem cell graft. The source is a human donor who donated a stem cell graft to a child with aplastic anemia. CDR3s include the opening cysteine and the closing phenylalanine or tryptophan. The D gene is left open where the match is weak. Where a row states a size, it is once, few, many or the class of an expanded clone; other rows omit it.

j_call	v_call	d_call	clone_size	cdr3_aa	cdr3_nt
TRBJ2-1	TRBV9	TRBD2	few	CASSVGPSGGGYEQFF	TGTGCCAGCAGCGTAGGGCCTAGCGGGGGTGGGTATGAGCAGTTCTTC
TRBJ2-3	TRBV29-1	TRBD2	NA	CSVLTSGEDTQYF	TGCAGCGTTCTGACTAGCGGAGAAGATACGCAGTATTTT
TRBJ1-5	TRBV12-3/TRBV12-4	TRBD1	NA	CASSLRQGLQPQHF	TGTGCCAGCAGTTTGAGACAGGGGCTACAGCCCCAGCATTTT
TRBJ2-7	TRBV27	NA	few	CASSLSGYEQYF	TGTGCCAGCAGTTTATCAGGATACGAGCAGTACTTC
TRBJ2-1	TRBV5-1	TRBD1	few	CASSDRDIAYNEQFF	TGCGCCAGCAGCGACAGGGATATCGCCTACAATGAGCAGTTCTTC
TRBJ1-1	TRBV6-6	NA	few	CASSRVPEAFF	TGTGCCAGCAGCAGGGTGCCTGAAGCTTTCTTT
TRBJ2-1	TRBV9	NA	NA	CASSVARDYNEQFF	TGTGCCAGCAGCGTAGCCAGGGACTACAATGAGCAGTTCTTC
TRBJ2-5	TRBV6-5	TRBD2	NA	CASSYRGLAEETQYF	TGTGCCAGCAGTTACCGCGGACTAGCGGAAGAGACCCAGTACTTC
TRBJ2-4	TRBV5-6	TRBD1	few	CASSLEGTGGNIQYF	TGTGCCAGCAGCTTGGAGGGGACAGGGGGAAACATTCAGTACTTC
TRBJ1-2	TRBV12-3/TRBV12-4	TRBD1	NA	CASSLWAVSGQRKGRGYTF	TGTGCCAGCAGTTTATGGGCTGTCTCGGGACAGCGCAAGGGAAGGGGCTACACCTTC
TRBJ2-1	TRBV18	NA	few	CASSRLDGNNEQFF	TGTGCCAGCTCACGACTAGACGGAAACAATGAGCAGTTCTTC
TRBJ2-2	TRBV10-3	NA	NA	CAISEKASGELFF	TGTGCCATCAGTGAGAAAGCCTCCGGGGAGCTGTTTTTT
TRBJ2-7	TRBV11-1	NA	NA	CASSPGRLKYEQYF	TGTGCCAGCAGCCCCGGACGGTTGAAGTACGAGCAGTACTTC
TRBJ2-5	TRBV19	TRBD1	NA	CASSIHGQDEETQYF	TGTGCCAGTAGTATCCACGGACAGGACGAAGAGACCCAGTACTTC
TRBJ1-5	TRBV2	NA	NA	CASSEMGSGNQPQHF	TGTGCCAGCAGTGAGATGGGATCAGGCAATCAGCCCCAGCATTTT
TRBJ2-5	TRBV29-1	NA	NA	CSVQTGVGETQYF	TGCAGCGTCCAGACAGGAGTTGGAGAGACCCAGTACTTC
TRBJ2-1	TRBV12-3/TRBV12-4	TRBD1	NA	CASSPRTGSPNEQFF	TGTGCCAGCAGTCCGCGGACAGGCTCTCCCAATGAGCAGTTCTTC
TRBJ2-7	TRBV7-3	NA	NA	CASSRKSAYEQYF	TGTGCCAGCAGTCGGAAGTCGGCCTACGAGCAGTACTTC
TRBJ1-4	TRBV7-8	NA	few	CASSLAQGGEKLFF	TGTGCCAGCAGCTTAGCGCAGGGAGGCGAAAAACTGTTTTTT
TRBJ2-3	TRBV29-1	TRBD1	NA	CSVVTGRGSTDTQYF	TGCAGCGTTGTGACAGGGAGAGGTAGCACAGATACGCAGTATTTT
TRBJ1-6	TRBV12-3/TRBV12-4	NA	NA	CASSFRRSPLHF	TGTGCCAGCAGTTTCAGGCGTTCACCCCTCCACTTT
TRBJ2-7	TRBV20-1	TRBD2	few	CRPATSGGYSYEQYF	TGCAGGCCCGCGACTAGCGGGGGCTACTCCTACGAGCAGTACTTC
TRBJ1-5	TRBV20-1	NA	NA	CSARGQSDSNQPQHF	TGCAGTGCTAGGGGGCAGTCAGATAGCAATCAGCCCCAGCATTTT
TRBJ2-3	TRBV9	NA	few	CASSVRRGQSTDTQYF	TGTGCCAGCAGCGTACGCAGGGGCCAGAGCACAGATACGCAGTATTTT
TRBJ1-4	TRBV7-2	NA	few	CASSRPRGTGNEKLFF	TGTGCCAGCAGCCGCCCACGGGGGACTGGGAATGAAAAACTGTTTTTT
TRBJ1-1	TRBV14	TRBD1	once	CASSQDRGTVWGRGRPRGTEAFF	TGTGCCAGCAGCCAAGATAGGGGGACCGTATGGGGCAGGGGGCGGCCGAGGGGGACTGAAGCTTTCTTT
TRBJ2-2	TRBV12-3/TRBV12-4	TRBD1	NA	CASSGQGRTGELFF	TGTGCCAGCAGCGGACAGGGGAGAACCGGGGAGCTGTTTTTT
TRBJ2-1	TRBV20-1	TRBD2	NA	CGGLAGGRYNEQFF	TGTGGGGGACTAGCGGGAGGCCGCTACAATGAGCAGTTCTTC
TRBJ2-2	TRBV12-3/TRBV12-4	NA	NA	CASSFREDGELFF	TGTGCCAGCAGTTTTAGAGAGGACGGGGAGCTGTTTTTT
TRBJ2-3	TRBV12-3/TRBV12-4	NA	NA	CASSHGLGSDTQYF	TGTGCCAGCAGTCACGGGCTGGGGTCAGATACGCAGTATTTT
TRBJ2-3	TRBV7-2	NA	NA	CASSPSLAGGTDTQYF	TGTGCCAGCAGTCCATCCCTAGCTGGGGGCACAGATACGCAGTATTTT
TRBJ2-5	TRBV5-1	TRBD2	NA	CASRYGTSGSETQYF	TGCGCCAGCAGATACGGGACTAGCGGGAGTGAGACCCAGTACTTC
TRBJ2-1	TRBV5-5	TRBD1	NA	CASSQGSGQGSGEQFF	TGTGCCAGCAGCCAAGGTTCGGGACAGGGGTCCGGTGAGCAGTTCTTC
TRBJ2-4	TRBV7-9	TRBD2	NA	CASSLSAGIAKNIQYF	TGTGCCAGCAGCTTATCAGCGGGGATAGCCAAAAACATTCAGTACTTC
TRBJ1-1	TRBV6-1	TRBD1	few	CASSPQGVATEAFF	TGTGCCAGCAGCCCACAGGGGGTGGCCACTGAAGCTTTCTTT
TRBJ1-2	TRBV6-2/TRBV6-3	NA	NA	CASSQGGSNYGYTF	TGTGCCAGCAGTCAAGGGGGATCGAACTATGGCTACACCTTC
TRBJ2-3	TRBV18	TRBD1	NA	CASSPPGTVINTQYF	TGTGCCAGCTCACCTCCAGGGACAGTTATTAATACGCAGTATTTT
TRBJ1-2	TRBV27	TRBD1	NA	CASSLLSGTGFGGYTF	TGTGCCAGCAGTTTACTCTCCGGGACAGGGTTCGGTGGCTACACCTTC
TRBJ2-2	TRBV6-1	NA	NA	CASNSGGAGELFF	TGTGCCAGCAATAGTGGGGGTGCCGGGGAGCTGTTTTTT
TRBJ2-1	TRBV19	NA	few	CASSIGDEPATYNEQFF	TGTGCCAGTAGTATTGGGGACGAGCCCGCGACGTACAATGAGCAGTTCTTC
TRBJ1-2	TRBV6-5	NA	few	CASSYRRGAGGYTF	TGTGCCAGCAGTTACCGTCGGGGGGCGGGAGGCTACACCTTC
TRBJ1-5	TRBV6-2/TRBV6-3	NA	NA	CASSFGGLNQPQHF	TGTGCCAGCTCTTTTGGGGGGCTCAATCAGCCCCAGCATTTT
TRBJ2-1	TRBV4-1	TRBD2	NA	CASSQWESGSYNEQFF	TGCGCCAGCAGCCAATGGGAAAGCGGGAGCTACAATGAGCAGTTCTTC
TRBJ2-1	TRBV10-3	NA	NA	CAISPSVSSYNEQFF	TGTGCCATCAGCCCAAGTGTGAGCTCCTACAATGAGCAGTTCTTC